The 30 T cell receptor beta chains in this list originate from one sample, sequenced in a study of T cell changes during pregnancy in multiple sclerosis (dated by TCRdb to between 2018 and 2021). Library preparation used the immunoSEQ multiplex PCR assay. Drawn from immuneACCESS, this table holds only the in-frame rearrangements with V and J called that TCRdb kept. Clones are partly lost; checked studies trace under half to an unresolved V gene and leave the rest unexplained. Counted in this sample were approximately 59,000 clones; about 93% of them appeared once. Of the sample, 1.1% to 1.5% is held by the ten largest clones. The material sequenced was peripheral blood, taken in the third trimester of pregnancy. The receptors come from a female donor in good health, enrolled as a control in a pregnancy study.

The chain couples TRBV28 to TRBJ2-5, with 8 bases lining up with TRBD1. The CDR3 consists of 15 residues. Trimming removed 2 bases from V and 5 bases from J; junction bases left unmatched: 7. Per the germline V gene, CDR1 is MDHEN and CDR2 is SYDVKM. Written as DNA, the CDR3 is TGTGCCAGCAGTTTAAGGGACAGGTCGGCGGAGACCCAGTACTTC. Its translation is CASSLRDRSAETQYF.

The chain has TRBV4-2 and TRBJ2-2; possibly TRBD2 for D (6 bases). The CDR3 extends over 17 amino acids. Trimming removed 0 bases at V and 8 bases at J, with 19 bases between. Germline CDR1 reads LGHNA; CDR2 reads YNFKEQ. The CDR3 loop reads CASSQDPGTPLGGELFF. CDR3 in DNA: TGTGCCAGCAGCCAAGACCCCGGGACTCCCCTAGGGGGGGAGCTGTTTTTT.

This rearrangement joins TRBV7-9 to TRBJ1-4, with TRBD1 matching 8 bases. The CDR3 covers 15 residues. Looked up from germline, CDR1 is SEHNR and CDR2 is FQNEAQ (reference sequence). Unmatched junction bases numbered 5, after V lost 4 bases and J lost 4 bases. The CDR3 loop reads CASSSPQGVNEKLFF. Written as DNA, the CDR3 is TGTGCCAGCAGCTCTCCACAGGGGGTTAATGAAAAACTGTTTTTT.

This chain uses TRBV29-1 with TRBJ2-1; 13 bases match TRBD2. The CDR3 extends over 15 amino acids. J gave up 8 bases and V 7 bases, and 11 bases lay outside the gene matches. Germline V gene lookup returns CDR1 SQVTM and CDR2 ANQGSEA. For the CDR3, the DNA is TGCAGCGCACCGACCGGGACTAGCGGGGCTGATGAGCAGTTCTTC. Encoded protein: CSAPTGTSGADEQFF.

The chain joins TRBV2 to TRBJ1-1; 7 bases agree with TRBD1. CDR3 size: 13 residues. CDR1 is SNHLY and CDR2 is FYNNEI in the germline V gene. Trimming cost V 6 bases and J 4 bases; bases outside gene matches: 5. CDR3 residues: CASRNRGTTEAFF. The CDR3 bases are TGTGCCAGCAGAAACAGGGGTACCACTGAAGCTTTCTTT.

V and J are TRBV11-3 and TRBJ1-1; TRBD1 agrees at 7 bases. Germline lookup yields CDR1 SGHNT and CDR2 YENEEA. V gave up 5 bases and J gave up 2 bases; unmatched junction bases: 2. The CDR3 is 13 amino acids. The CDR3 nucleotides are TGTGCCAGCAGCCAGGGGGGAAACACTGAAGCTTTCTTT. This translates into CASSQGGNTEAFF.

CDR3: CASSSSGGRNIQYF. The CDR3 coding sequence is TGTGCCAGCAGTTCCTCAGGGGGCCGGAACATTCAGTACTTC. The rearrangement links TRBV27 to TRBJ2-4, with TRBD1 identical over 8 bases. Germline V gene lookup returns CDR1 MNHEY and CDR2 SMNVEV (reference sequence). Trimming cost V 4 bases and J 7 bases; bases outside gene matches: 6. The CDR3 totals 14 residues.

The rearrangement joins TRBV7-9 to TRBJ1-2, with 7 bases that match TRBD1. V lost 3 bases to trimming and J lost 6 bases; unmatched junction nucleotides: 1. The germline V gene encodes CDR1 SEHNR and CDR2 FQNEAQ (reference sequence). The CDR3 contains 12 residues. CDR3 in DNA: TGTGCCAGCAGCTTGACAGGGAATGGCTACACCTTC. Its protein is CASSLTGNGYTF.

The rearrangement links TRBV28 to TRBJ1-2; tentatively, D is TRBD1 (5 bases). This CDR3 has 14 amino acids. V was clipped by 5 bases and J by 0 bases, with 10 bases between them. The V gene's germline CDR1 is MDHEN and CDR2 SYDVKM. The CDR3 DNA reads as TGTGCCAGCAGTCTGGGGCTATCTAACTATGGCTACACCTTC. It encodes CASSLGLSNYGYTF.

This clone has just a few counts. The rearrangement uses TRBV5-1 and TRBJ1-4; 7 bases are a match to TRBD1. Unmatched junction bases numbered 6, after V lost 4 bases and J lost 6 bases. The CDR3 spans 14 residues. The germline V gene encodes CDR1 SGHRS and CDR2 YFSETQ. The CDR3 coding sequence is TGCGCCAGCAGCCCAAGGGGGCGTTATGAAAAACTGTTTTTT. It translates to CASSPRGRYEKLFF.

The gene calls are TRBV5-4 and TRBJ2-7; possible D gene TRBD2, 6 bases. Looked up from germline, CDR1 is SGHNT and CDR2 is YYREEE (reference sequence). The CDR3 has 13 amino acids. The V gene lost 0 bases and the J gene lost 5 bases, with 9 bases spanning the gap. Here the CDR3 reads CASSLGLGDEQYF. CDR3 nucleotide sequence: TGTGCCAGCAGCTTGGGACTAGGGGACGAGCAGTACTTC.

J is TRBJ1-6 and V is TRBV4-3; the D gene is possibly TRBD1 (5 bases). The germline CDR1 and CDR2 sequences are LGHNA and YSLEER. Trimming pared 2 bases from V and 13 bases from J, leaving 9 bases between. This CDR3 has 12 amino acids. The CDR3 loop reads CASSQPGLPLHF. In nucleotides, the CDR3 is TGCGCCAGCAGCCAACCAGGGCTGCCCCTCCACTTT.

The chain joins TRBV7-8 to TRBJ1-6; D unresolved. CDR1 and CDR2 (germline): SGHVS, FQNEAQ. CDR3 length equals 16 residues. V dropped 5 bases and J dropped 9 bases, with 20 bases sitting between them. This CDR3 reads CASSPLADRSGSPLHF. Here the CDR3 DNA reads TGTGCCAGCAGCCCGCTAGCGGATCGATCGGGTTCACCCCTCCACTTT.

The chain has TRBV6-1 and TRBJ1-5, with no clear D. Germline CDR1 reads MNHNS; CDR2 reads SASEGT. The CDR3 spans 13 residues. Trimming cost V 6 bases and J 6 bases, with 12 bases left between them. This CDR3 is CASRTISGQPQHF. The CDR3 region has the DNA TGTGCCAGCAGAACGATTTCGGGTCAGCCCCAGCATTTT.

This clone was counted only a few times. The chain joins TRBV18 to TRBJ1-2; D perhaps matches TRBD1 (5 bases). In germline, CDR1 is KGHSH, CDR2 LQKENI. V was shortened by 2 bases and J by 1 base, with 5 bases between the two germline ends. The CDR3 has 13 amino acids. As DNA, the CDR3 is TGTGCCAGCTCACCAGACAGTAACTATGGCTACACCTTC. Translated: CASSPDSNYGYTF.

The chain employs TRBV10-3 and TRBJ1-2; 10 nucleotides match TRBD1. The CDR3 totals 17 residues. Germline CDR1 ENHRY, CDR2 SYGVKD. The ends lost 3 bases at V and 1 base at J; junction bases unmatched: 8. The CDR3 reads CAISEGQGGQGNYGYTF. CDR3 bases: TGTGCCATCAGTGAAGGACAGGGGGGGCAGGGTAACTATGGCTACACCTTC.

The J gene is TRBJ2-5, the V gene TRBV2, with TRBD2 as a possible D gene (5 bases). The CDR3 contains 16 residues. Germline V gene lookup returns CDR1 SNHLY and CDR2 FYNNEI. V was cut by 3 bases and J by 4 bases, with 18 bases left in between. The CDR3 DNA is TGTGCCAGCAGTGACGGACTCCCCGGGATGGGAGAGACCCAGTACTTC. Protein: CASSDGLPGMGETQYF. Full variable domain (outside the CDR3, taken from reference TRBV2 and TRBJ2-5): EPEVTQTPSHQVTQMGQEVILRCVPISNHLYFYWYRQILGQKVEFLVSFYNNEISEKSEIFDDQFSVERPDGSNFTLKIRSTKLEDSAMYFCASSDGLPGMGETQYFGPGTRLLVL.

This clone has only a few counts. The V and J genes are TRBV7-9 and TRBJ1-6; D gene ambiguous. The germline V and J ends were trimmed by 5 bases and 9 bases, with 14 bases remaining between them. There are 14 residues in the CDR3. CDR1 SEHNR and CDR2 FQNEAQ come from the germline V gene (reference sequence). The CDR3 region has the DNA TGTGCCAGCAGCCTCGGTTATGGGAGTTCACCCCTCCACTTT. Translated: CASSLGYGSSPLHF.

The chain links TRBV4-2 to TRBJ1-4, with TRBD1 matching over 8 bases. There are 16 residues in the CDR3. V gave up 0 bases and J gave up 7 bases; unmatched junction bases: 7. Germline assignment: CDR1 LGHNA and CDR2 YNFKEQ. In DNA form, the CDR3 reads TGTGCCAGCAGCCAAGATCTAGGACAGGGCGGTGAAAAACTGTTTTTT. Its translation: CASSQDLGQGGEKLFF.

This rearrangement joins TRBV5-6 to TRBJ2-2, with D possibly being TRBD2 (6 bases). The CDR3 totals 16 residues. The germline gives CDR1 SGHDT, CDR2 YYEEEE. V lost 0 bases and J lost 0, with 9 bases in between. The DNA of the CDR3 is TGTGCCAGCAGCTTGGCCGGGGGACCGAACACCGGGGAGCTGTTTTTT. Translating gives CASSLAGGPNTGELFF.

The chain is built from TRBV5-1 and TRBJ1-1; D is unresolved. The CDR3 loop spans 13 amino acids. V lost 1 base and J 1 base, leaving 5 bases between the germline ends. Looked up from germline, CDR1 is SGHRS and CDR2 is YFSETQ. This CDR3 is CASSLRGNTEAFF. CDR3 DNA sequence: TGCGCCAGCAGCTTGCGCGGGAACACTGAAGCTTTCTTT.

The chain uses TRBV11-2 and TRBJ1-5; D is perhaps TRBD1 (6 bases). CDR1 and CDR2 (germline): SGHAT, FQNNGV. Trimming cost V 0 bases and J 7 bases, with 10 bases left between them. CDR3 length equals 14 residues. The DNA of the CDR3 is TGTGCCAGCAGCTTAGATGGGGGGGCCCAGCCCCAGCATTTT. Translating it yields CASSLDGGAQPQHF.

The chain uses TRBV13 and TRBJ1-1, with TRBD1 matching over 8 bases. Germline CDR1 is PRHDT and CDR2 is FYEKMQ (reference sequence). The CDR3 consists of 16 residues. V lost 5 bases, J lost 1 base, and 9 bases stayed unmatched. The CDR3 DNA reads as TGTGCCAGCAGCCACGGGACAGGAGGGGGGAACACTGAAGCTTTCTTT. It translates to CASSHGTGGGNTEAFF. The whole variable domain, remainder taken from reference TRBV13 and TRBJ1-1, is AAGVIQSPRHLIKEKRETATLKCYPIPRHDTVYWYQQGPGQDPQFLISFYEKMQSDKGSIPDRFSAQQFSDYHSELNMSSLELGDSALYFCASSHGTGGGNTEAFFGQGTRLTVV.

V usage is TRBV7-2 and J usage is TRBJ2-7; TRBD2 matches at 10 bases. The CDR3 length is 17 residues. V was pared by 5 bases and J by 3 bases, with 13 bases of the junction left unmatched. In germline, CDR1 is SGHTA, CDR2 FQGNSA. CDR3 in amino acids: CASSLLAGGFLVYEQYF. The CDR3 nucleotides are TGTGCCAGCAGCCTTTTAGCGGGGGGTTTTCTTGTCTACGAGCAGTACTTC.

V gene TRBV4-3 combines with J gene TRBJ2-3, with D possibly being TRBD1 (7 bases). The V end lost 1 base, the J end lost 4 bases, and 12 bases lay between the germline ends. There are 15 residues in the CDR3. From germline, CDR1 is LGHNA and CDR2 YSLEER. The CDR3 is CASSQAVRGADTQYF. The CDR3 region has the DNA TGCGCCAGCAGCCAAGCGGTCAGGGGGGCAGATACGCAGTATTTT.

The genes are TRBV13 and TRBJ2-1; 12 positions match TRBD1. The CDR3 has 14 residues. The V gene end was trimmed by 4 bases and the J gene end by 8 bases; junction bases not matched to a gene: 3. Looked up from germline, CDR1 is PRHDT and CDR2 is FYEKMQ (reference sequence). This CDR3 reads CASSSGQGADEQFF. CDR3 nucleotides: TGTGCCAGCAGCTCGGGACAGGGGGCCGATGAGCAGTTCTTC.

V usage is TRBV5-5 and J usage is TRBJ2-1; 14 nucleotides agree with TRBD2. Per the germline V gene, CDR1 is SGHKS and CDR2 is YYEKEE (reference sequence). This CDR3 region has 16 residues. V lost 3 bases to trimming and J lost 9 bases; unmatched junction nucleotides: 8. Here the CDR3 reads CASSSMTSGGVREQFF. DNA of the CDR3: TGTGCCAGCAGCTCGATGACTAGCGGGGGGGTGCGTGAGCAGTTCTTC.

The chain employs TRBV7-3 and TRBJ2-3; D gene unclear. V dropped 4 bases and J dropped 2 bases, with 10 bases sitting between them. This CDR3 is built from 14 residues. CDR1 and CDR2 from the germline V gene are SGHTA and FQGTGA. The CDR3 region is CASSSMASTDTQYF. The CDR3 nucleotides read TGTGCCAGCAGCTCAATGGCATCCACAGATACGCAGTATTTT.

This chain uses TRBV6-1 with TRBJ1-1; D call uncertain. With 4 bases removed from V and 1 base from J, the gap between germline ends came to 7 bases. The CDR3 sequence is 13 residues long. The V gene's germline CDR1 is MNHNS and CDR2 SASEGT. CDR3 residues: CASSGQKNTEAFF. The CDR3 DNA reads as TGTGCCAGCAGTGGGCAGAAGAACACTGAAGCTTTCTTT.

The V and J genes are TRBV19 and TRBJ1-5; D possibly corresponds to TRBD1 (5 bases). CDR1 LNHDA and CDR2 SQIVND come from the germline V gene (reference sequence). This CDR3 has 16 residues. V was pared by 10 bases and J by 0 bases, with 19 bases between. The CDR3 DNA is TGTGCCACCATGGGACTTCGGAGGGGTAGCAATCAGCCCCAGCATTTT. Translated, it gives CATMGLRRGSNQPQHF.